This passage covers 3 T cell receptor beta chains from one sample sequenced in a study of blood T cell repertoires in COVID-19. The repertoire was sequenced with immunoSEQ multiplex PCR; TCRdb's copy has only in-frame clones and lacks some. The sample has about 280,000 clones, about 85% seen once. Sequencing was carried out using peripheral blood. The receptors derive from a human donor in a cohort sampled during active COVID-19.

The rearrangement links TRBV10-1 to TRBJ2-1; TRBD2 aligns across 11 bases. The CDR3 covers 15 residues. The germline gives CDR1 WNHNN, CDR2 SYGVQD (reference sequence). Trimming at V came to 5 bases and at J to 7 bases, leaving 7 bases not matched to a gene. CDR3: CASSSLAGGENEQFF. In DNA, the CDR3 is TGCGCCAGCAGTAGTCTAGCGGGAGGAGAGAATGAGCAGTTCTTC.

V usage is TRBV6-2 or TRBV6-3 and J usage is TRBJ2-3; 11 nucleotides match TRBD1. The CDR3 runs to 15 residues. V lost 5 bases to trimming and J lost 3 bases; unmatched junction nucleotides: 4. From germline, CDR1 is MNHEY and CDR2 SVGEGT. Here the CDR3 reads CASSTGQGVTDTQYF. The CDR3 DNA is TGTGCCAGCAGTACGGGACAGGGGGTTACAGATACGCAGTATTTT.

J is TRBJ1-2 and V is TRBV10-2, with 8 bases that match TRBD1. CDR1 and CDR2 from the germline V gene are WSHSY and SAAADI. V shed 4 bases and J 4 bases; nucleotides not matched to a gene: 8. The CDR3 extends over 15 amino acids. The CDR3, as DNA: TGCGCCAGCAGTGTTGGACAGGGAGAGTCCTATGGCTACACCTTC. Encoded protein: CASSVGQGESYGYTF.